Presented here are 11 T cell receptor beta chains from one specimen sequenced in a study of neurological immune-mediated disorders. TCRdb recomputed calls from the 5' RACE reads with MiXCR, one row per CDR3 protein. The sample contains about 50,000 distinct CDR3 sequences, 10% to 13% of which appear only once. Specimen: PBMCs. These receptors were obtained from a man aged 70 or older with HTLV-1-associated myelopathy (HAM/TSP).

This clonotype was observed many times. This chain uses TRBV11-2 with TRBJ1-1; no clear D gene. This CDR3 is built from 12 residues. V lost 6 bases and J lost 5, with 10 bases in between. In germline, CDR1 is SGHAT, CDR2 FQNNGV. Here the CDR3 reads CASSHKVTEAFF. The CDR3 DNA reads TGTGCCAGCAGTCATAAGGTTACTGAAGCTTTCTTT.

This clonotype appeared many times. V and J are TRBV6-6 and TRBJ2-5; weak D call: TRBD2 (5 bases). The germline CDR1 and CDR2 sequences are MNHNY and SVGAGI (reference sequence). V was pared by 7 bases and J by 0 bases, with 15 bases between. This CDR3 spans 15 amino acids. The CDR3 nucleotides are TGTGCCAGCACTCCGGGGAAGTCGTACCAAGAGACCCAGTACTTC. This encodes CASTPGKSYQETQYF.

This clonotype was counted at least ten times. The rearrangement uses TRBV7-3 and TRBJ2-3, with 7 bases identical to TRBD1. Germline V gives CDR1 SGHTA, CDR2 FQGTGA. V lost 5 bases to trimming and J lost 4 bases; unmatched junction nucleotides: 3. The CDR3 is made up of 13 amino acids. CDR3 DNA sequence: TGTGCCAGCAGCGAGGGGGCTGCAGATACGCAGTATTTT. Translated: CASSEGAADTQYF.

The chain uses TRBV28 and TRBJ2-2; D gene unclear. The V end lost 6 bases, the J end lost 4 bases, and 12 bases lay between the germline ends. Looked up from germline, CDR1 is MDHEN and CDR2 is SYDVKM. The CDR3 extends over 14 amino acids. CDR3 coding DNA: TGTGCCAGCAGACGATCGTACGCCACCGGGGAGCTGTTTTTT. Its translation: CASRRSYATGELFF.

Many counts were recorded for this clonotype. The J gene is TRBJ1-5, the V gene TRBV7-6, with D possibly matching TRBD1 (6 bases). Germline-derived CDR1 and CDR2 are SGHVS and FNYEAQ. CDR3 length: 13 amino acids. The V gene lost 5 bases and the J gene lost 6 bases, with 11 bases spanning the gap. CDR3 nucleotides: TGTGCCAGCAGCCCACAGGGTGGTCAGCCCCAGCATTTT. It specifies CASSPQGGQPQHF.

In its sample, this clonotype was seen many times. The CDR3 is CASSSPRGRRGENIQYF. The CDR3 coding sequence is TGTGCCAGCAGCTCCCCCCGCGGCAGAAGGGGCGAAAACATTCAGTACTTC. The chain carries TRBV11-2 and TRBJ2-4; D might be TRBD1 (5 bases). Germline V CDR1 and CDR2: SGHAT, FQNNGV. V lost 4 bases to trimming and J lost 5 bases, with 21 bases between them. This CDR3 contains 17 residues.

The table lists this clonotype with many counts. V gene TRBV4-1 combines with J gene TRBJ2-1, with unresolved D. Germline V lookup: CDR1 MGHRA, CDR2 YSYEKL. The CDR3 consists of 15 residues. The ends were cut back, 8 bases at V and 0 bases at J, with 14 bases in the middle. The CDR3 reads CASGRGPSSYNEQFF. CDR3 DNA sequence: TGCGCCAGCGGACGAGGCCCTAGCTCCTACAATGAGCAGTTCTTC.

This clonotype was found many times. CDR3 coding DNA: TGTGCCAGCAGTGGACTAGCGGGATTTCGGGCCAAAAACATTCAGTACTTC. It codes for CASSGLAGFRAKNIQYF. The J gene is TRBJ2-4, the V gene TRBV28, with 12 bases lining up with TRBD2. CDR3 length: 17 amino acids. The V segment lost 5 bases and the J segment 1 base; nucleotides outside the gene matches: 6. Germline CDR1 MDHEN, CDR2 SYDVKM.

In this sample, this clonotype turned up many times. This chain links TRBV5-1 with TRBJ2-7; possibly TRBD1 or TRBD2 for D (6 bases each). Germline V gene lookup returns CDR1 SGHRS and CDR2 YFSETQ. The CDR3 covers 14 residues. The V and J ends lost 4 bases and 3 bases respectively, with 14 bases between them. The CDR3 bases are TGCGCCAGCAGCGGGACACAGGGAGGCTACGAGCAGTACTTC. This gives the protein CASSGTQGGYEQYF.

This clonotype was observed many times. The V gene is TRBV29-1, the J gene TRBJ2-1; D may be TRBD1 (5 bases). V was shortened by 8 bases and J by 10 bases, with 21 bases between the two germline ends. There are 13 residues in the CDR3. Germline CDR1 SQVTM, CDR2 ANQGSEA. The CDR3 DNA follows: TGCAGCTCTGACTGGACAACAAGTGGGGAGCAGTTCTTC. Translation: CSSDWTTSGEQFF.

This clonotype was counted at least ten times. The J gene is TRBJ2-1, the V gene TRBV6-5; 7 bases map to TRBD1. The length of the CDR3 is 15 residues. Trimming cost V 6 bases and J 4 bases; bases outside gene matches: 9. CDR1 MNHEY and CDR2 SVGAGI come from the germline V gene. The CDR3 bases are TGTGCCAGCAGCCGCGACAGGGATCGATACAATGAGCAGTTCTTC. Translating it yields CASSRDRDRYNEQFF.